These 23 T cell receptor beta chains came from one sample sequenced in a study of shared clonotypes between healthy human individuals. TCRdb keeps only in-frame clones here, not all; method: immunoSEQ multiplex PCR. Of around 700,000 clones listed, around three quarters are singletons. The sample comprised memory CD4+ T cells sorted from blood. Stated subset: CD45RA-negative fraction. The receptors derive from a woman in her twenties or thirties in good health.

This chain uses TRBV18 with TRBJ1-2, with 8 bases matching TRBD1. V trimming: 0 bases; J trimming: 5 bases; junction bases outside the gene matches: 2. CDR3 length equals 14 residues. Germline V gene lookup returns CDR1 KGHSH and CDR2 LQKENI. The CDR3 region has the DNA TGTGCCAGCTCACCACCGACAGGGGTGTATGGCTACACCTTC. Its translation is CASSPPTGVYGYTF.

In this sample, this clone turned up a few times. The chain joins TRBV5-1 to TRBJ2-2; possible D gene TRBD1, 5 bases. V lost 6 bases and J 7 bases, leaving 31 bases between the germline ends. Germline CDR1 reads SGHRS; CDR2 reads YFSETQ. The CDR3 runs to 19 residues. The CDR3 loop reads CASTPLPLPWQGRNGELFF. CDR3 DNA: TGCGCCAGCACCCCTCTCCCATTGCCCTGGCAGGGTAGGAACGGGGAGCTGTTTTTT.

This chain joins TRBV7-9 and TRBJ1-5; possibly TRBD1 for D (6 bases). V shed 5 bases and J shed 5 bases, with 19 bases lying between them. Per germline, CDR1 SEHNR and CDR2 FQNEAQ (reference sequence). This CDR3 has 16 amino acids. The CDR3 nucleotides are TGTGCCAGCAGCCAGTGGGCCAGGGGAAAAGATCAGCCCCAGCATTTT. Its translation is CASSQWARGKDQPQHF.

This clone was seen more than once but under ten times. The V call is TRBV30, the J call TRBJ1-2; D unclear. The CDR3 is 14 residues long. Deletions cut 4 bases from V and 4 bases from J, with 16 bases between. Germline V gives CDR1 GTSNPN, CDR2 SVGIG (reference sequence). CDR3 loop: CAWTMAGRPYGYTF. CDR3 nucleotide sequence: TGTGCCTGGACTATGGCAGGCAGACCCTATGGCTACACCTTC.

This chain joins TRBV5-6 and TRBJ1-5; unclear D gene. V was shortened by 0 bases and J by 3 bases, with 7 bases between the two germline ends. From germline, CDR1 is SGHDT and CDR2 YYEEEE. This CDR3 spans 14 amino acids. CDR3 in amino acids: CASSLDQINQPQHF. The CDR3 DNA follows: TGTGCCAGCAGCTTGGACCAGATCAATCAGCCCCAGCATTTT. Together with reference TRBV5-6 and TRBJ1-5, the CDR3 gives the full variable domain: DAGVTQSPTHLIKTRGQQVTLRCSPKSGHDTVSWYQQALGQGPQFIFQYYEEEERQRGNFPDRFSGHQFPNYSSELNVNALLLGDSALYLCASSLDQINQPQHFGDGTRLSIL.

The chain carries TRBV30 and TRBJ1-4; D gene uncertain. The CDR3 is 13 amino acids. V shed 0 bases and J shed 0 bases, with 2 bases lying between them. Germline V gives CDR1 GTSNPN, CDR2 SVGIG (reference sequence). For the CDR3, the DNA is TGTGCCTGGAGTGTACCAACTAATGAAAAACTGTTTTTT. Residues: CAWSVPTNEKLFF.

This chain connects TRBV6-1 to TRBJ2-5; 8 bases are a match to TRBD2. The end of the DNA aligns better with TRBJ2-7, so the J call may be wrong. The CDR3 is 14 residues long. The germline gives CDR1 MNHNS, CDR2 SASEGT. CDR3 bases: TGTGCCAGCAGCTTCGGGAGGGGGTCCTACGAGCAGTACTTC. This translates into CASSFGRGSYEQYF.

The chain links TRBV28 to TRBJ1-3; D remains unclear. V lost 5 bases and J lost 0, with 11 bases in between. The germline V gene encodes CDR1 MDHEN and CDR2 SYDVKM. The CDR3 contains 15 residues. The CDR3 protein is CASSARRTSGNTIYF. The CDR3 nucleotides are TGTGCCAGCAGTGCCCGACGAACCTCTGGAAACACCATATATTTT. The full variable domain, rest sourced from reference TRBV28 and TRBJ1-3, is DVKVTQSSRYLVKRTGEKVFLECVQDMDHENMFWYRQDPGLGLRLIYFSYDVKMKEKGDIPEGYSVSREKKERFSLILESASTNQTSMYLCASSARRTSGNTIYFGEGSWLTVV.

This chain links TRBV7-2 with TRBJ2-1, with 12 positions matching TRBD2. CDR3 length equals 16 residues. Germline-derived CDR1 and CDR2 are SGHTA and FQGNSA. V dropped 4 bases and J dropped 5; count of bases not matched to a gene: 6. CDR3: CASSSGLAGRNNEQFF. CDR3 DNA: TGTGCCAGCAGCTCAGGACTAGCGGGAAGAAACAATGAGCAGTTCTTC.

The chain has TRBV10-1 and TRBJ1-2; D remains unclear. The CDR3 runs to 13 residues. The V gene lost 6 bases and the J gene lost 2 bases, with 10 bases spanning the gap. Germline CDR1 reads WNHNN; CDR2 reads SYGVQD (reference sequence). The chain's CDR3 is CASRAAGNYGYTF. CDR3 bases: TGCGCCAGCAGAGCTGCAGGCAACTATGGCTACACCTTC.

The genes are TRBV28 and TRBJ2-2; a weak D match, TRBD1 (5 bases). Germline V gives CDR1 MDHEN, CDR2 SYDVKM. Deletions cut 7 bases from V and 6 bases from J, with 15 bases between. The CDR3 extends over 14 amino acids. CDR3 in DNA: TGTGCCAGCATCCAGTCGTCAGGGCCCGGGGAGCTGTTTTTT. Translated: CASIQSSGPGELFF.

The chain joins TRBV6-5 to TRBJ2-7; D tentatively fits TRBD1 or TRBD2 (5 bases each). Germline-derived CDR1 and CDR2 are MNHEY and SVGAGI. CDR3 length: 12 amino acids. The germline V and J ends were trimmed by 8 bases and 5 bases, with 13 bases remaining between them. The CDR3 protein is CASGGSGDEQYF. The CDR3 coding sequence is TGTGCCAGCGGGGGTTCGGGCGACGAGCAGTACTTC.

The J gene is TRBJ1-1, the V gene TRBV19; no reliable D call. Germline assignment: CDR1 LNHDA and CDR2 SQIVND (reference sequence). Trimming removed 6 bases at V and 1 base at J, with 12 bases between. This CDR3 contains 14 residues. Written as DNA, the CDR3 is TGTGCCAGTAGCAAAAACAACAGGAACACTGAAGCTTTCTTT. Protein sequence: CASSKNNRNTEAFF.

The table lists this clone with a count of one. The genes are TRBV18 and TRBJ2-5, with D possibly TRBD1 on 5 matching bases. The V gene's germline CDR1 is KGHSH and CDR2 LQKENI. The CDR3 is 15 residues long. Trimming removed 3 bases at V and 7 bases at J, with 18 bases between. This chain's CDR3 is CASSPKRGQNGTQYF. In DNA, the CDR3 is TGTGCCAGCTCACCCAAGAGAGGACAAAACGGGACCCAGTACTTC.

This rearrangement joins TRBV6-1 to TRBJ2-2, with 8 positions matching TRBD1. The V gene's germline CDR1 is MNHNS and CDR2 SASEGT. The ends lost 5 bases at V and 4 bases at J; junction bases unmatched: 3. The CDR3 consists of 14 residues. The CDR3 protein is CASSFTGGTGELFF. The CDR3 DNA sequence: TGTGCCAGCAGTTTTACAGGGGGCACCGGGGAGCTGTTTTTT.

About this clone: One end of the junction does not line up with germline, which may come from a read error. The chain carries TRBV5-1 and TRBJ1-1; no clear D. The CDR3 sequence is 12 residues long. Per the germline V gene, CDR1 is SGHRS and CDR2 is YFSETQ. The CDR3 spells CASSSKNTKAFF. The CDR3 DNA reads as TGCGCCAGCAGCTCAAAGAACACTAAAGCTTTCTTT.

J is TRBJ2-7 and V is TRBV5-1, with D uncertain. The length of the CDR3 is 16 residues. Germline V gene lookup returns CDR1 SGHRS and CDR2 YFSETQ. Trimming left V 0 bases short and J 5 bases short, with 18 bases between. In DNA form, the CDR3 reads TGCGCCAGCAGCTTGGGGTACGGGTCTCAGAGGAACGAGCAGTACTTC. It codes for CASSLGYGSQRNEQYF.

V and J are TRBV6-1 and TRBJ2-7; tentative D call: TRBD2 (5 bases). The length of the CDR3 is 13 residues. CDR1 is MNHNS and CDR2 is SASEGT in the germline V gene. V shed 6 bases and J shed 2 bases, with 11 bases lying between them. This CDR3 is CASRRTGAYEQYF. CDR3 in DNA: TGTGCCAGCAGGAGAACCGGGGCCTACGAGCAGTACTTC.

This chain connects TRBV6-5 to TRBJ1-1, with 7 nucleotides matching TRBD1. Per germline, CDR1 MNHEY and CDR2 SVGAGI. The CDR3 consists of 14 residues. With V trimmed by 6 bases and J by 1 base, 5 bases remained unmatched. In DNA, the CDR3 is TGTGCCAGCAGGCACCGGGACAGGAACACTGAAGCTTTCTTT. It translates to CASRHRDRNTEAFF.

A word on this clone: Just one base apart from a much larger clone, this may be a read error. Other DNA sequences within the sample encode an identical CDR3. The chain is built from TRBV5-1 and TRBJ2-1, with D perhaps TRBD2 (6 bases). The CDR3 is 15 amino acids. CDR1 and CDR2 from the germline V gene are SGHRS and YFSETQ. The germline V and J ends were trimmed by 0 bases and 3 bases, with 10 bases remaining between them. CDR3 nucleotides: TGCGCCAGCAGCTTGGGTAGCGGAGGCTACAATGAGCAGTTCTTC. Residues: CASSLGSGGYNEQFF.

The J gene is TRBJ1-1, the V gene TRBV28; no firm D call. The V gene's germline CDR1 is MDHEN and CDR2 SYDVKM. Trimming removed 3 bases at V and 5 bases at J, with 4 bases between. The CDR3 is 11 amino acids. CDR3: CASSLETEAFF. CDR3 nucleotides: TGTGCCAGCAGTTTGGAGACTGAAGCTTTCTTT.

The gene calls are TRBV4-2 and TRBJ1-1; TRBD1 might be the D (5 bases). The CDR3 is made up of 14 amino acids. V lost 0 bases to trimming and J lost 5 bases, with 10 bases between them. Germline CDR1 is LGHNA and CDR2 is YNFKEQ. CDR3: CASSQDEGRTEAFF. The CDR3 coding sequence is TGTGCCAGCAGCCAAGACGAGGGGCGTACTGAAGCTTTCTTT.

This clone was detected a few times. The rearrangement links TRBV10-2 to TRBJ2-5; unclear D gene. The CDR3 runs 14 residues. Germline V gene data show CDR1 as WSHSY and CDR2 as SAAADI. V lost 2 bases and J lost 4, with 11 bases in between. The CDR3 loop is CASSEVGPTETQYF. For the CDR3, the DNA is TGCGCCAGCAGTGAGGTGGGTCCCACAGAGACCCAGTACTTC.